Shown below are 29 T cell receptor beta chains from a single sample sequenced in a study of blood T cell repertoires in COVID-19. Generated by immunoSEQ multiplex PCR, the TCRdb table keeps only in-frame clones and is missing some. The sample lists roughly 92,000 clones, approximately 80% occurring once. Sequenced sample: peripheral blood. These receptor sequences come from a woman aged 80 or over with active or convalescent COVID-19.

The J gene is TRBJ1-3, the V gene TRBV2; D remains ambiguous. V gave up 4 bases and J gave up 1 base, with 5 bases separating them. The germline V gene has CDR1 SNHLY and CDR2 FYNNEI. This CDR3 is 13 amino acids long. The CDR3 sequence: CASSALSGNTIYF. As DNA, the CDR3 is TGTGCCAGCAGTGCACTTTCTGGAAACACCATATATTTT.

The table lists this clone with many counts. The chain couples TRBV4-1 to TRBJ2-3; perhaps TRBD2 as D (5 bases). This CDR3 contains 15 residues. Per the germline V gene, CDR1 is MGHRA and CDR2 is YSYEKL. The V end was cut by 2 bases, the J end by 2 bases, with 11 bases between. The CDR3 reads CASSQPGLATDTQYF. The CDR3 region has the DNA TGCGCCAGCAGCCAACCTGGACTGGCCACAGATACGCAGTATTTT.

This clone has only one observation. The J gene is TRBJ2-3, the V gene TRBV3-1 (or the pseudogene TRBV3-2); tentatively, D is TRBD2 (6 bases). The germline V gene encodes CDR1 LGHDT and CDR2 YNNKEL (reference sequence). The CDR3 totals 15 residues. V was clipped by 1 base and J by 3 bases, with 11 bases between them. CDR3 nucleotides: TGTGCCAGCAGCCAAGGGAACGGGAGAACAGATACGCAGTATTTT. Protein: CASSQGNGRTDTQYF.

This clone occurred a few times. The chain joins TRBV20-1 to TRBJ2-1, with D possibly TRBD2 on 5 matching bases. CDR3 length: 16 residues. Trimming shortened V by 3 bases and J by 5 bases, and 20 bases separated the two germline ends. CDR1 is DFQATT, CDR2 SNEGSKA, per germline (reference sequence). CDR3 sequence: CSASRGSLTLNNEQFF. CDR3 coding DNA: TGCAGTGCTAGTCGAGGGAGCCTCACTCTTAACAATGAGCAGTTCTTC.

The rearrangement links TRBV29-1 to TRBJ1-2; no clear D. CDR3 length equals 13 residues. CDR1 is SQVTM and CDR2 is ANQGSEA in the germline V gene. Trimming pared 5 bases from V and 3 bases from J, leaving 13 bases between. CDR3 in amino acids: CSVRAGGYYGYTF. Written as DNA, the CDR3 is TGCAGCGTTCGGGCGGGTGGCTACTATGGCTACACCTTC.

This chain joins TRBV4-1 and TRBJ2-1; TRBD2 agrees at 11 bases. Per germline, CDR1 MGHRA and CDR2 YSYEKL. The CDR3 extends over 15 amino acids. Germline trimming cut 4 bases from V and 8 bases from J; bases unmatched to any gene: 7. CDR3 in amino acids: CASSLLAGGFDEQFF. The CDR3 DNA is TGCGCCAGCAGCCTCCTAGCGGGAGGCTTCGATGAGCAGTTCTTC.

The chain has TRBV6-4 and TRBJ1-2; D may be TRBD1 (5 bases). Trimming stripped 2 bases from V and 3 bases from J, with 10 bases between. Per germline, CDR1 MRHNA and CDR2 SNTAGT. This CDR3 comprises 14 residues. The CDR3 sequence: CASSDPGMDYGYTF. CDR3 nucleotides: TGTGCCAGCAGTGACCCAGGGATGGACTATGGCTACACCTTC.

The chain uses TRBV11-3 and TRBJ2-2; D unclear. CDR1 is SGHNT and CDR2 is YENEEA in the germline V gene. The CDR3 has 13 amino acids. With 1 base removed from V and 6 bases from J, the gap between germline ends came to 6 bases. Here the CDR3 reads CASSLGLPGELFF. For the CDR3, the DNA is TGTGCCAGCAGCTTAGGACTTCCCGGGGAGCTGTTTTTT.

As to this clone: One junction end does not reproduce the germline sequence, and a read error may be involved. This chain joins TRBV4-2 and TRBJ1-3; tentative D call: TRBD1 (5 bases). This CDR3 region has 16 residues. CDR1 LGHNA and CDR2 YNFKEQ come from the germline V gene. The CDR3 spells CASRQGRDVSGNTIYF. CDR3 in DNA: TGTGCCAGCAGACAAGGGAGGGACGTCTCTGGAAACACCATATATTTT.

The chain links TRBV5-4 to TRBJ1-5, with 11 bases fitting TRBD1. Trimming removed 4 bases from V and 4 bases from J; junction bases left unmatched: 4. The CDR3 is made up of 15 amino acids. CDR1 is SGHNT and CDR2 is YYREEE in the germline V gene (reference sequence). The CDR3: CASSIGTGGNQPQHF. The DNA of the CDR3 is TGTGCCAGCAGCATAGGGACAGGGGGGAATCAGCCCCAGCATTTT.

The chain combines TRBV2 with TRBJ1-5, with D maybe TRBD1 (5 bases). CDR3 length: 13 residues. The V gene lost 4 bases and the J gene lost 4 bases, with 8 bases spanning the gap. Germline-derived CDR1 and CDR2 are SNHLY and FYNNEI. The CDR3 coding sequence is TGTGCCAGCAGTGGACAGCCTAATCAGCCCCAGCATTTT. This encodes CASSGQPNQPQHF. Complete variable domain (other parts from reference TRBV2 and TRBJ1-5): EPEVTQTPSHQVTQMGQEVILRCVPISNHLYFYWYRQILGQKVEFLVSFYNNEISEKSEIFDDQFSVERPDGSNFTLKIRSTKLEDSAMYFCASSGQPNQPQHFGDGTRLSIL.

The chain employs TRBV4-1 and TRBJ2-3, with a tentative D call TRBD1 (6 bases). Germline lookup yields CDR1 MGHRA and CDR2 YSYEKL. The ends were cut back, 0 bases at V and 4 bases at J, with 11 bases in the middle. This CDR3 spans 15 amino acids. The CDR3: CASSQDSPGADTQYF. The CDR3 DNA sequence: TGCGCCAGCAGCCAAGATTCCCCAGGGGCAGATACGCAGTATTTT.

To note about this clone: Distinct nucleotide sequences in the sample also encode this CDR3. The chain combines TRBV10-2 with TRBJ2-3, with TRBD2 matching over 7 bases. Per germline, CDR1 WSHSY and CDR2 SAAADI. This CDR3 contains 14 residues. The V segment lost 6 bases and the J segment 5 bases; nucleotides outside the gene matches: 8. As DNA, the CDR3 is TGCGCCAGCAGGCCCGCGGGAGCGGAAGATACGCAGTATTTT. It encodes CASRPAGAEDTQYF.

The rearrangement joins TRBV3-1 (or the pseudogene TRBV3-2) to TRBJ2-3; maybe TRBD2 (6 bases). The CDR3 contains 15 residues. V lost 5 bases and J 11 bases, leaving 23 bases between the germline ends. Per the germline V gene, CDR1 is LGHDT and CDR2 is YNNKEL (reference sequence). Here the CDR3 DNA reads TGTGCCAGCAGCGCCCTAAACCAGGCCCGGAGGGTGCAGTATTTT. It translates to CASSALNQARRVQYF.

V usage is TRBV10-2 and J usage is TRBJ2-5, with TRBD2 as a possible D gene (7 bases). Germline V gene sequence: CDR1 WSHSY, CDR2 SAAADI. Between the trimmed V and J ends, which lost 6 bases and 1 base, there was a span of 12 bases. The length of the CDR3 is 14 residues. The CDR3 DNA is TGCGCCAGCAGCGGAGGGGGGGCCCAAGAGACCCAGTACTTC. Protein sequence: CASSGGGAQETQYF.

The rearrangement joins TRBV27 to TRBJ2-3; TRBD1 matches 7 bases. CDR3 size: 15 residues. V lost 5 bases to trimming and J lost 2 bases; unmatched junction nucleotides: 7. Germline V gene sequence: CDR1 MNHEY, CDR2 SMNVEV (reference sequence). In DNA, the CDR3 is TGTGCCAGCAGTGCCAAGGGGGCCCCCACAGATACGCAGTATTTT. This gives the protein CASSAKGAPTDTQYF.

This chain joins TRBV25-1 and TRBJ1-1; weak D call: TRBD1 (6 bases). The germline V and J ends were trimmed by 0 bases and 11 bases, with 13 bases remaining between them. Germline CDR1 and CDR2: MGHDK and SYGVNS. The CDR3 extends over 13 amino acids. CDR3 sequence: CASSEYKRGAAFF. In DNA form, the CDR3 reads TGTGCCAGCAGTGAATATAAACGGGGGGCGGCTTTCTTT.

The chain has TRBV6-5 and TRBJ1-4, with TRBD1 matching over 9 bases. Losses at the gene ends were 6 bases for V and 7 bases for J; bases not matched to a gene: 3. The CDR3 is 13 residues long. In germline, CDR1 is MNHEY, CDR2 SVGAGI. The CDR3 region has the DNA TGTGCCAGCAGGGGGACAGGGACTGAAAAACTGTTTTTT. The encoded protein is CASRGTGTEKLFF.

This clone showed up just once. The junction and the germline gene differ at one end; a read error may be behind it. The gene calls are TRBV9 and TRBJ1-3, with D unclear. Germline-derived CDR1 and CDR2 are SGDLS and YYNGEE. The CDR3 is 15 amino acids. CDR3 sequence (DNA): TGCGAAGGAGACTCCCAGTTTTTCTCTGGAAACACCATATATTTT. This sequence encodes CEGDSQFFSGNTIYF.

V is TRBV4-1 and J is TRBJ1-3, with D uncertain. Germline-derived CDR1 and CDR2 are MGHRA and YSYEKL. The CDR3 has 15 amino acids. The ends were cut back, 0 bases at V and 0 bases at J, with 6 bases in the middle. CDR3 sequence (DNA): TGCGCCAGCAGCCAAGATCTGAGCTCTGGAAACACCATATATTTT. Protein: CASSQDLSSGNTIYF.

This clone was counted only a few times. J is TRBJ2-5 and V is TRBV29-1; 7 bases match TRBD1. From germline, CDR1 is SQVTM and CDR2 ANQGSEA. V lost 6 bases, J lost 2 bases, and 3 bases stayed unmatched. CDR3 length equals 12 residues. Written as DNA, the CDR3 is TGCAGCGTAGCCAGGGGGCAAGAGACCCAGTACTTC. Translated, it gives CSVARGQETQYF.

The chain carries TRBV28 and TRBJ1-5; D call uncertain. The V gene's germline CDR1 is MDHEN and CDR2 SYDVKM. CDR3 length: 14 amino acids. Trimming took 6 bases from V and 6 from J, leaving 15 bases between them. The CDR3 DNA follows: TGTGCCAGCAGCCTAAGGAGGGCCGGTCAGCCCCAGCATTTT. As protein: CASSLRRAGQPQHF.

This chain connects TRBV3-1 (or the pseudogene TRBV3-2) to TRBJ1-1; no definite D call. Per germline, CDR1 LGHDT and CDR2 YNNKEL (reference sequence). The CDR3 contains 13 residues. V was clipped by 1 base and J by 7 bases, with 10 bases between them. The CDR3 region has the DNA TGTGCCAGCAGCCAAGCCGCTATTGGTGAAGCTTTCTTT. Translated, it gives CASSQAAIGEAFF.

The genes are TRBV14 and TRBJ1-1; TRBD1 aligns across 9 bases. Germline-derived CDR1 and CDR2 are SGHDN and FVKESK. This CDR3 is 14 amino acids long. Trimming cost V 6 bases and J 5 bases; bases outside gene matches: 7. CDR3 loop: CASRPQGARTEAFF. The CDR3, as DNA: TGTGCCAGCAGGCCACAGGGGGCTAGAACTGAAGCTTTCTTT.

CDR3 DNA sequence: TGCAGCGTTGCCACGGGACAGATCACAGATACGCAGTATTTT. It yields the protein CSVATGQITDTQYF. The V and J genes are TRBV29-1 and TRBJ2-3; 7 nucleotides match TRBD1. The junction had 6 bases not matched to a gene; V was cut back by 4 bases and J by 2 bases. This CDR3 is built from 14 residues. Germline V lookup: CDR1 SQVTM, CDR2 ANQGSEA.

This chain joins TRBV5-1 and TRBJ2-1; 8 nucleotides align to TRBD1. This CDR3 contains 15 residues. V trimming: 4 bases; J trimming: 5 bases; junction bases outside the gene matches: 8. Germline V gene sequence: CDR1 SGHRS, CDR2 YFSETQ. The CDR3 region has the DNA TGCGCCAGCAGCAATGGACAGGGAAGACACAATGAGCAGTTCTTC. It codes for CASSNGQGRHNEQFF. The whole variable domain, remainder taken from reference TRBV5-1 and TRBJ2-1, is KAGVTQTPRYLIKTRGQQVTLSCSPISGHRSVSWYQQTPGQGLQFLFEYFSETQRNKGNFPGRFSGRQFSNSRSEMNVSTLELGDSALYLCASSNGQGRHNEQFFGPGTRLTVL.

The J gene is TRBJ2-2, the V gene TRBV19; 12 bases are shared with TRBD1. The V gene's germline CDR1 is LNHDA and CDR2 SQIVND (reference sequence). The CDR3 totals 14 residues. Unmatched junction bases numbered 2, after V lost 6 bases and J lost 6 bases. CDR3 in DNA: TGTGCCAGTAGGGGACAGGGGGCGGCCGGGGAGCTGTTTTTT. Protein: CASRGQGAAGELFF.

The V call is TRBV5-1, the J call TRBJ1-1; TRBD1 might be the D (5 bases). Deletions cut 0 bases from V and 1 base from J, with 13 bases between. Germline values: CDR1 SGHRS, CDR2 YFSETQ. The CDR3 contains 16 residues. The CDR3 is CASSLVAKTENTEAFF. The CDR3, as DNA: TGCGCCAGCAGCTTGGTGGCGAAGACAGAGAACACTGAAGCTTTCTTT.

The chain links TRBV5-1 to TRBJ1-3; 8 bases match TRBD1. The CDR3 spans 20 residues. The V segment lost 0 bases and the J segment 0 bases; nucleotides outside the gene matches: 14. Germline CDR1 reads SGHRS; CDR2 reads YFSETQ. CDR3 loop: CASSLGRQGAPLLSGNTIYF. In DNA form, the CDR3 reads TGCGCCAGCAGCTTGGGGCGGCAGGGGGCACCACTTCTCTCTGGAAACACCATATATTTT.